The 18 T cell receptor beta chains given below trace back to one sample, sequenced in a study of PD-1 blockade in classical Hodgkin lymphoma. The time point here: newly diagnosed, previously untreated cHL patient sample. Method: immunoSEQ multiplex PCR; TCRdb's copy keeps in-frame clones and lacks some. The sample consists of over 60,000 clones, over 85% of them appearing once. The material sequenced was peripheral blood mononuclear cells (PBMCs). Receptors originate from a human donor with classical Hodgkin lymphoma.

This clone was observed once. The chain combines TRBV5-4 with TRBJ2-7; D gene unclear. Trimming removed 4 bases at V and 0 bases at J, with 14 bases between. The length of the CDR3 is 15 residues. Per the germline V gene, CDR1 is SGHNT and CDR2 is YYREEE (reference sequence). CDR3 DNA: TGTGCCAGCAGCACATCATCAAAAAGCTCCTACGAGCAGTACTTC. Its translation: CASSTSSKSSYEQYF.

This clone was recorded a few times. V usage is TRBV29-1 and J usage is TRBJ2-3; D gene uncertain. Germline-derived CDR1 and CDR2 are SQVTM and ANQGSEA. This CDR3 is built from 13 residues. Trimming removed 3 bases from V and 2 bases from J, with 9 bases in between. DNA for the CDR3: TGCAGCGTTGACAGAACAGACACAGATACGCAGTATTTT. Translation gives CSVDRTDTDTQYF.

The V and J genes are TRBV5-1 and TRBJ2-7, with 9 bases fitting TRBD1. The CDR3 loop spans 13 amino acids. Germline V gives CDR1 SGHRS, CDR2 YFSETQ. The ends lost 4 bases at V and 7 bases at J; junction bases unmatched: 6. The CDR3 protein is CASSTQGAGEQYF. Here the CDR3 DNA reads TGCGCCAGCAGCACACAGGGGGCCGGGGAGCAGTACTTC. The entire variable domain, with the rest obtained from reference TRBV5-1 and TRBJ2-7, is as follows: KAGVTQTPRYLIKTRGQQVTLSCSPISGHRSVSWYQQTPGQGLQFLFEYFSETQRNKGNFPGRFSGRQFSNSRSEMNVSTLELGDSALYLCASSTQGAGEQYFGPGTRLTVT.

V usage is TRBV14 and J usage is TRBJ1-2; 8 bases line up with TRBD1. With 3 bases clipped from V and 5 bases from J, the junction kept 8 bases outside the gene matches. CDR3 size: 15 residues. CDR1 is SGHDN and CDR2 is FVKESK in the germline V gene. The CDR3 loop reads CASSQDRAELYGYTF. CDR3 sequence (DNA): TGTGCCAGCAGCCAGGACAGGGCAGAACTATATGGCTACACCTTC.

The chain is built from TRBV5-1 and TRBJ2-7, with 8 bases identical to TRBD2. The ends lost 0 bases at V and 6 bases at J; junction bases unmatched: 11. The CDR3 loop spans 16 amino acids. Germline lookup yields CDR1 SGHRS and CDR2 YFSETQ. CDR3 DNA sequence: TGCGCCAGCAGCTTGGCGGGGCGGACTGCGGGGGGCGAGCAGTACTTC. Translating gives CASSLAGRTAGGEQYF.

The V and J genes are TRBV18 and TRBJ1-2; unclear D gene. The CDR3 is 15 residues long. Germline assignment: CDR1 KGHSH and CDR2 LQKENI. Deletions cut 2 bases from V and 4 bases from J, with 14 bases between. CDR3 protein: CASSPDGVWGYGYTF. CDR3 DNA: TGTGCCAGCTCACCAGATGGGGTATGGGGCTATGGCTACACCTTC.

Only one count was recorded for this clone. For the CDR3, the DNA is TGTGCCAGCAGCTCAGGGGGGAATCAGCCCCAGCATTTT. Its translation: CASSSGGNQPQHF. The V gene is TRBV5-6, the J gene TRBJ1-5, with TRBD1 matching over 7 bases. Germline lookup yields CDR1 SGHDT and CDR2 YYEEEE. J was trimmed by 4 bases and V by 3 bases; bases with no gene match: 1. The CDR3 spans 13 residues.

CDR3: CASSIGQDTVYGYTF. The CDR3 nucleotides read TGTGCCAGTAGTATAGGACAGGACACCGTCTATGGCTACACCTTC. The V and J genes are TRBV19 and TRBJ1-2; perhaps TRBD1 as D (6 bases). Trimming took off 1 base at V and 4 bases at J, with 13 bases between the two ends. Germline CDR1 and CDR2: LNHDA and SQIVND (reference sequence). The CDR3 loop spans 15 amino acids.

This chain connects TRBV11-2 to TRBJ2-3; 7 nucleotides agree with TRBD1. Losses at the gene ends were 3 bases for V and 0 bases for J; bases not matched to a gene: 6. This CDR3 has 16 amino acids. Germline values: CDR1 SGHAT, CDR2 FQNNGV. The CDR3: CASSFPQGVSTDTQYF. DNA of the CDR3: TGTGCCAGCAGCTTTCCCCAGGGGGTTAGCACAGATACGCAGTATTTT.

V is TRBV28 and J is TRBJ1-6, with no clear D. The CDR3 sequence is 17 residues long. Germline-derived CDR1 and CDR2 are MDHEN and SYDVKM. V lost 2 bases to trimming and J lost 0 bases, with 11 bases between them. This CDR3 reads CASSLGVRSSYNSPLHF. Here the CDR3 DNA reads TGTGCCAGCAGTTTAGGCGTCAGGAGCTCCTATAATTCACCCCTCCACTTT.

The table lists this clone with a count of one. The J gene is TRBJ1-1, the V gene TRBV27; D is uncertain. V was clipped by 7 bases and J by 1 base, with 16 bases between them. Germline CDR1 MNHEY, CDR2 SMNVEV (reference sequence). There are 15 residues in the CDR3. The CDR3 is CASTPQWTANTEAFF. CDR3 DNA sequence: TGTGCCAGCACCCCCCAATGGACTGCGAACACTGAAGCTTTCTTT.

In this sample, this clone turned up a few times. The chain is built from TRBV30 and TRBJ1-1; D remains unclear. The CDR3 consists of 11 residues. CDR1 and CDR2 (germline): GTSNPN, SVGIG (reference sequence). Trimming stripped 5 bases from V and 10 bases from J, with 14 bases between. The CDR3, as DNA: TGTGCCTGGGGCGGCTCGTTGGCAGCTTTCTTT. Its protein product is CAWGGSLAAFF.

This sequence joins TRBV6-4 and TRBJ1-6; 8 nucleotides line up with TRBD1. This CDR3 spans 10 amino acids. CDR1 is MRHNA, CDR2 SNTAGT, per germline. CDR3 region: CTGQGQTLHF. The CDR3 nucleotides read TGTACCGGACAGGGACAGACCCTCCACTTT.

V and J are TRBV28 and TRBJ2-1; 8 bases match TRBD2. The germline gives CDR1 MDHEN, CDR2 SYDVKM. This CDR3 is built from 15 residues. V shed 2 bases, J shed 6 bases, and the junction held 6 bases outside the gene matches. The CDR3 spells CASSLERGRINEQFF. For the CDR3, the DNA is TGTGCCAGCAGTTTAGAGCGGGGGCGTATCAATGAGCAGTTCTTC.

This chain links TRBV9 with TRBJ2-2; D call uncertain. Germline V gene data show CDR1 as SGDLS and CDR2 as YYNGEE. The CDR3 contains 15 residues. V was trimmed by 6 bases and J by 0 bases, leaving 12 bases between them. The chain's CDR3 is CASTPFGSNTGELFF. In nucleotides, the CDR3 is TGTGCCAGCACCCCGTTCGGGTCGAACACCGGGGAGCTGTTTTTT.

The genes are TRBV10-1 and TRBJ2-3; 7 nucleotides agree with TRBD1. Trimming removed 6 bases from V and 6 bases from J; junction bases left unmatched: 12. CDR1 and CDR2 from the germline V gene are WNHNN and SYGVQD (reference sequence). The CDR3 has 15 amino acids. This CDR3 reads CASSPGTDYMDTQYF. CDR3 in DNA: TGCGCCAGCAGCCCCGGGACAGACTACATGGATACGCAGTATTTT.

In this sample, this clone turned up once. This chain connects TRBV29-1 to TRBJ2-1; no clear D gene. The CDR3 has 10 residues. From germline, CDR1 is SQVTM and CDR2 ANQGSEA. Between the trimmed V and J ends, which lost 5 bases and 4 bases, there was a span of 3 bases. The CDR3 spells CSVLYNEQFF. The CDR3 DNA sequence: TGCAGCGTTCTTTACAATGAGCAGTTCTTC.

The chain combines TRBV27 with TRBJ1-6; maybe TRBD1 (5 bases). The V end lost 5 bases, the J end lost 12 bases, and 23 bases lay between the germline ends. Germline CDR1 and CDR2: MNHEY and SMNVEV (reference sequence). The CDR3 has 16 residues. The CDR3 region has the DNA TGTGCCAGCAGTCCACCCGGTCGGGCGGGGGTAGTACCCCTCCACTTT. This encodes CASSPPGRAGVVPLHF.